This T cell receptor beta chain was sequenced for a study of shared clonotypes between healthy human individuals (dated by TCRdb to 2020 to 2022). Looking at the study overall: A couple of women and three men aged 18 to 49 years were included in the cohort. The study deeply sequenced blood TCR repertoires of several healthy adults to estimate repertoire size and the extent of clonotype sharing between individuals. For each donor, CD4 naive and CD4 memory were each run on three plates, CD8 naive on two plates, and CD8 memory on one plate. Leukapheresis yielded between about 0.94 and 8.9 billion PBMCs per donor. Libraries were prepared and TCR repertoires were sequenced by different laboratories using diverse techniques, in order to increase sequencing depth and limit assay-specific biases. Paper-wide results and their limitations: When several donors were compared, the shared fraction of clonotypes was about 5.2% for naive CD4, more than 3% for naive CD8, roughly 2.3% for memory CD4, and approximately 0.4% for memory CD8. Naive subsets generally had larger estimated clonotype richness than memory subsets. Only blood was sampled, and tissue TCR repertoires likely differ from those in blood. Rarefaction of sorted-subset datasets indicated incomplete sequencing despite the large sequencing depth. Because the study included only a small number of donors, the genetic and exposure-history diversity represented was limited. Compared with non-shared clonotypes, clonotypes shared by all four sorted-subset donors had higher generation probabilities. Pairwise subsampling led to the expectation that sequencing depth would affect the degree of clonotype sharing among donors.

The donors were healthy, HIV-negative adults with no recently reported acute infections or vaccinations. All donors were Caucasian adults living in Nashville, Tennessee, USA. CD4+ T cells were enriched by magnetic negative selection, after which naive cells were positively selected on CD45RA and the negative fraction was taken as the memory subset. Blood was obtained by leukapheresis, after which PBMCs were separated by Ficoll-Histopaque density gradient centrifugation and cryopreserved in liquid nitrogen vapor phase. Analytical flow cytometry was used to check the purity and quantity of each magnetically sorted T cell population. Genomic DNA was isolated from every sorted fraction and measured by UV absorbance on a Nanodrop 2000c. The germline V gene yields MGHDK for CDR1 and SYGVNS for CDR2. Relative to germline, V is missing 1 base and J is missing 8 bases, with 7 bases of the junction outside any gene match. Including cysteine and phenylalanine, the CDR3 has 15 amino acids. Only the CDR3 DNA stays, 45 bases, in frame from base 1.

With respect to this clone: The antigen it binds to is not known. No base quality information exists; no much larger clone differs at one position.

Using the deep immunoSEQ assay, TCR CDR3 regions were amplified from genomic DNA by multiplex PCR. Extracted genomic DNA from each cell subset was spread evenly across all wells of several immunoSEQ 96-well plates, with each plate serving as a replicate. Each replicate PCR for sorted subsets received roughly 200 ng genomic DNA, equal to 30,000 or so T cell genomes. The purified libraries were quantified using a Qubit 3.0 fluorometer, sized with a Bioanalyzer 2100, and then quantified again using the KAPA Library Quantification kit. Each immunoSEQ 96-well plate was sequenced on its own single-read 150-cycle Illumina NextSeq 550 flow cell. The authors' pipeline ran thus. Because the immunoSEQ output included only junctional sequences and no quality scores, the filtering could not be the same as the filtering used for full-length reads. To assign V/J genes and CDR3, sequences were annotated using PyIR, a Python wrapper for IgBLAST v1.9, with IMGT germline references. Reads with weak V/J assignments (E-value above 1e-6), missing CDR3, stop codons, out-of-frame junctions, or ambiguous translated residues were removed. A V3J clonotype was defined by an identical inferred V gene, J gene, and CDR3 amino acid sequence. Percentage overlap between repertoires was calculated by dividing the number of shared unique clonotypes by the size of the smaller repertoire. Three approaches were used to assess repertoire richness: RTK rarefaction, the Chao1 estimator, and Recon v2.1 estimates of unobserved clonotypes. OLGA was used to compute generation probabilities for all TCRbeta clonotypes that the gDNA method yielded from a handful of donors. TCRdb obtained this table from immuneACCESS and retained in-frame rearrangements with V and J assigned. These tables miss some clones; where compared with another copy, unresolved V genes account for less than half of the shortfall, and the remainder is unexplained. V and J calls and clone size are copied from that table; D and trimming were computed from the DNA. The sample includes about 340,000 clones, with more than 60% observed a single time. The top ten clones comprise around 9.3% of the sample.

The chain is assembled from TRBV25-1 and TRBJ2-1, with TRBD1 matching 8 junction bases. This clonotype originated in a man between 25 and 39 years old in good health. The sample comprised memory CD4+ T cells sorted from blood. What the cell subset or site label conveys for this sample: CD45RA-negative fraction. The CDR3 protein sequence reads: CASSELGDRGDEQFF. The DNA reads as follows: TGTGCCAGCAGTGAATTAGGAGACAGGGGCGATGAGCAGTTCTTC.